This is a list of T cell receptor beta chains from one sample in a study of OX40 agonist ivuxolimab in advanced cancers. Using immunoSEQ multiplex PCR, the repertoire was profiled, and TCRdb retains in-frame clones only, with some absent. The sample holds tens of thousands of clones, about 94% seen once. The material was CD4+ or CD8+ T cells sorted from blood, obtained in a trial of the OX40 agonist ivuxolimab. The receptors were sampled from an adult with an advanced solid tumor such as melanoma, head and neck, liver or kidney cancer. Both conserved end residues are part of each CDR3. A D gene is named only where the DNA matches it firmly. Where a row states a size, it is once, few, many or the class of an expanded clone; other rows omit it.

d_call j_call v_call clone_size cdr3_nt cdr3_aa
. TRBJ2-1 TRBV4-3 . TGCGCCAGCAGCCTCGCGGGCCGGTTCAATGAGCAGTTCTTC CASSLAGRFNEQFF
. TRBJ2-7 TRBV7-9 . TGTGCCAGCAGCTTAGGCGGAACCTTGAGCGAGCAGTACTTC CASSLGGTLSEQYF
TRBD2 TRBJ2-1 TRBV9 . TGTGCCAGCAGCGCCCCCGGGACTAGCCGATACAATGAGCAGTTCTTC CASSAPGTSRYNEQFF
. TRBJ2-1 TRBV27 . TGTGCCAGCAGTATTCGCATCTCGGACAAAAATGAGCAGTTCTTC CASSIRISDKNEQFF
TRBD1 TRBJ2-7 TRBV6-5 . TGTGCCAGCAGGCCCGCCCGAGGACAGGGTTACGAGCAGTACTTC CASRPARGQGYEQYF
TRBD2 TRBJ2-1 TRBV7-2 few TGTGCCAGCAGCCCGTCTCCATATAGCGGGAGAAACAATGAGCAGTTCTTC CASSPSPYSGRNNEQFF
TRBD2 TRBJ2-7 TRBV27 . TGTGCCAGCAGTTTATTTGCTAGCGGCTACGAGCAGTACTTC CASSLFASGYEQYF
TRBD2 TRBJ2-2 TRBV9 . TGTGCCAGCAGCGGTAGCGGGAGGGCCGCCGGGGAGCTGTTTTTT CASSGSGRAAGELFF
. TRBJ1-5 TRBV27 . TGTGCCAGCAGTTATAGTCCGGTCCAGCCCCAGCATTTT CASSYSPVQPQHF
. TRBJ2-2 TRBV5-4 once TGTGCCAGCAGCTTGGAGAGTGGCGTGGAGCTGTTTTTT CASSLESGVELFF
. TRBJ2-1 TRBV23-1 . TGCGCCAGCAGTCACCCGCCCCGTACTCCACTCTACAATGAGCAGTTCTTC CASSHPPRTPLYNEQFF
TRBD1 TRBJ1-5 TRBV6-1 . TGTGCCAGCAGTGAACCCAGGGGGAAGACTCAGCCCCAGCATTTT CASSEPRGKTQPQHF
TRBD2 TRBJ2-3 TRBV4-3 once TGCGCCAGCAGCCAAGATCTGGCGGGAGCGTCAGATACGCAGTATTTT CASSQDLAGASDTQYF
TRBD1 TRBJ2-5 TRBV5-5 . TGTGCCAGCAGCTTGCCGGGACAGGGGGAAGGAGAGACCCAGTACTTC CASSLPGQGEGETQYF
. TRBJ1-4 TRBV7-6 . TGTGCCAGCAGCCCCAGGGTTGAAAAACTGTTTTTT CASSPRVEKLFF
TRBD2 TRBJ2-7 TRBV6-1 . TGTGCCAGCCCGGGAGGGGCTTCCGTTTACGAGCAGTACTTC CASPGGASVYEQYF
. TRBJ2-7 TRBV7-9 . TGTGCCAGCAGCACGTACTACGAGCAGTACTTC CASSTYYEQYF
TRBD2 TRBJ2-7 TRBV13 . TGTGCCAGCAGCTTTCCTGCGGGAGGGCAATACGAGCAGTACTTC CASSFPAGGQYEQYF
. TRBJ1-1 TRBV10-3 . TGTGCCATCAGTGAGTCGAGGAACACTGAAGCTTTCTTT CAISESRNTEAFF
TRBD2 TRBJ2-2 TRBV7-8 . TGTGCCAGCAGCTTAGCGCTATCCTCTTTAGCGGGAGAAATCGGGGAGCTGTTTTTT CASSLALSSLAGEIGELFF
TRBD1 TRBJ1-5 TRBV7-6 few TGTGCCAGCAGCTTAGCGCCCCCCCAGGGGGCAGGACAGCCCCAGCATTTT CASSLAPPQGAGQPQHF
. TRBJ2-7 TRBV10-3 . TGTGCCATCAGTGGCGGCACGGGGTACGAGCAGTACTTC CAISGGTGYEQYF
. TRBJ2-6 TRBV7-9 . TGTGCCAGCCTGATTTCCTCTGGGGCCAACGTCCTGACTTTC CASLISSGANVLTF
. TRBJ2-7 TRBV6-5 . TGTGCCAGCAGCCTGGTTGTGGATTCCTCCTACGAGCAGTACTTC CASSLVVDSSYEQYF
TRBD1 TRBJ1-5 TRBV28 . TGTGCCGTGGGGACAGGGAATCAGCCCCAGCATTTT CAVGTGNQPQHF
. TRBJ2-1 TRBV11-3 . TGTGCCAGCAGCTTTTTGGGTTATGAGCAGTTCTTC CASSFLGYEQFF
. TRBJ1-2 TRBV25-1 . TGTGCCAGCAGTGACTCCGGGGCGTTTAACTATGGCTACACCTTC CASSDSGAFNYGYTF
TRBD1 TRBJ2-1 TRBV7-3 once TGTGCCAGCAGCTTACTAGGACAGGGGTATGAGCAGTTCTTC CASSLLGQGYEQFF
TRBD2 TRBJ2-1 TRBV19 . TGTGCCAGTAGTATATGGGGTAGCGGGATCTCCTACAATGAGCAGTTCTTC CASSIWGSGISYNEQFF
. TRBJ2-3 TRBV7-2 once TGTGCCAGCAGCTTAGAAGGCTCACCCGGGGCAGATACGCAGTATTTT CASSLEGSPGADTQYF
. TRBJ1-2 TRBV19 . TGTGCCAGTAGTATTCTTGCTCCCGGGACAAATTTTAACTATGGCTACACCTTC CASSILAPGTNFNYGYTF
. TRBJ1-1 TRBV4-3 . TGCGCCAGCAGCCCAAGGACAGTTAACACTGAAGCTTTCTTT CASSPRTVNTEAFF
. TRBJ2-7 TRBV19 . TGTGCCAGTAGTATAGGATGGGGGCGGGAGCAGTACTTC CASSIGWGREQYF
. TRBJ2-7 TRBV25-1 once TGTGCCAGCAGTGAACTGGGACCCTCCTACGAGCAGTACTTC CASSELGPSYEQYF
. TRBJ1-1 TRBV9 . TGTGCCAGCAGCGTAGGGACAGACACTGAAGCTTTCTTT CASSVGTDTEAFF
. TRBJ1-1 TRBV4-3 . TGCGCCAGCAGCCAAGAAGAAGGTCGGGGCACTGAAGCTTTCTTT CASSQEEGRGTEAFF
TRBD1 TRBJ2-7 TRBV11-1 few TGTGCCAGCAGCTCCTCTAGACAGGGGGCGAACGAGCAGTACTTC CASSSSRQGANEQYF
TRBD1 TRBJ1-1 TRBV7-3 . TGTGCCAGCAGCGGGAGAGGGCAGGGGGCCGCAAACACTGAAGCTTTCTTT CASSGRGQGAANTEAFF
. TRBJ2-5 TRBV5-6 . TGTGCCAGCAGCTTGGCTGTTGTAGGAGTCCAAGAGACCCAGTACTTC CASSLAVVGVQETQYF
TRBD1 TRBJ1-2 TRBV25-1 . TGTGCCAGCTCTCAGGGGGGGAGTAACACCTTC CASSQGGSNTF
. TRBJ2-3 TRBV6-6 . TGTGCCAGCAGTTACTACACAGATACGCAGTATTTT CASSYYTDTQYF
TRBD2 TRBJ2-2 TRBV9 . TGTGCCAGCAGCGTGAGCGGGGCGAACACCGGGGAGCTGTTTTTT CASSVSGANTGELFF
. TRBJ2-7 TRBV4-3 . TGCGCCAGCAGCCAAGATAGGCCCCCAGGTGCCTACGAGCAGTACTTC CASSQDRPPGAYEQYF
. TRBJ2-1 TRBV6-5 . TGTGCCAGCAGTTACTCGACTAAATCCTACAATGAGCAGTTCTTC CASSYSTKSYNEQFF
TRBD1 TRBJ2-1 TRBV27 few TGTGCCAGCAGTCCGACAGGGTGGGGCAATGAGCAGTTCTTC CASSPTGWGNEQFF
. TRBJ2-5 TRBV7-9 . TGTGCCAGCAGCTTACCCCTCCGAGAAGAGACCCAGTACTTC CASSLPLREETQYF
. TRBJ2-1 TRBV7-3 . TGTGCCAGCAGCGATCCAGCTAGGGGCCCCTACAATGAGCAGTTCTTC CASSDPARGPYNEQFF
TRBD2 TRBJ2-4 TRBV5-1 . TGCGCCAGCAGCTTGATGCTAGCGGGAGTTACCAAAAACATTCAGTACTTC CASSLMLAGVTKNIQYF
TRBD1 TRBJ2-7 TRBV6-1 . TGTGCCAGCAGTGACCCGAGGACAGGAGCCTACGAGCAGTACTTC CASSDPRTGAYEQYF
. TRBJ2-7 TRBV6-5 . TGTGCCAGCAAGACGGGCCTATCCTACGAGCAGTACTTC CASKTGLSYEQYF
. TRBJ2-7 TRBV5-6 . TGTGCCAGCAGCTTCAGGTACGAGCAGTACTTC CASSFRYEQYF
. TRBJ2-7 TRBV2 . TGTGCCAGCAATGAGGGGCGGATTAGCTCCTACGAGCAGTACTTC CASNEGRISSYEQYF
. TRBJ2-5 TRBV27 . TGTGCCAGCAGTTTAGGGGCGGCCGACGTGGAGACCCAGTACTTC CASSLGAADVETQYF
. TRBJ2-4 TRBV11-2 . TGTGCCAGCAGGTCCCTAGCCAAAAACATTCAGTACTTC CASRSLAKNIQYF
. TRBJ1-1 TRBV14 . TGTGCCAGCAGCCACCTAGATGACAGTGAAGCTTTCTTT CASSHLDDSEAFF
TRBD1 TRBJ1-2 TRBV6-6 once TGTGCCAGCAGCAACGACAGGGGGCTTAACTATGGCTACACCTTC CASSNDRGLNYGYTF
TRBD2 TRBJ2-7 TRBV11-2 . TGTGCCAGCAGGCTTCACCCCTTGGGCGGGAGTTTGTCCTACGAGCAGTACTTC CASRLHPLGGSLSYEQYF
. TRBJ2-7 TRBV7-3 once TGTGCCAGCAGCTTACCTCAGGGGCTGAGCTACGAGCAGTACTTC CASSLPQGLSYEQYF